Included here is one T cell receptor (beta chain) sequence, with context. The record originates from a study of blood T cell repertoires in COVID-19. Across the study: T cells, B-cell-depleted T cells, or PBMCs provided the cDNA or gDNA that served as material.

Sequencing was performed with immunoSEQ multiplex PCR; in TCRdb, only in-frame clones are kept and a portion is missing. The sample has under 200,000 clones, around nine tenths seen once. The CDR3 consists of 14 residues. The J segment lost 4 bases and the V segment lost 0 bases, leaving 3 bases of the junction unmatched. The germline CDR1 and CDR2 sequences are SGHRS and YFSETQ. The clonotype was recovered from a woman between 65 and 79 years old with COVID-19, enrolled during active disease. Sequenced: peripheral blood. V and J are TRBV5-1 and TRBJ1-2; 7 nucleotides line up with TRBD1. The CDR3 sequence: CASSLEGASYGYTF. CDR3 nucleotide sequence: TGCGCCAGCAGCTTGGAGGGGGCCAGCTATGGCTACACCTTC.